This T cell receptor beta chain was retrieved from a study of T cells in localized non-small cell lung cancer. Measured with immunoSEQ multiplex PCR; TCRdb has only the in-frame clones, and not every one. Altogether 61,000 or so clones are present, about nine tenths being singletons, with the ten largest covering 4.5% to 5.5%. Trimming cost V 6 bases and J 4 bases, with 19 bases left between them. The length of the CDR3 is 15 residues. The germline V gene has CDR1 SGHAT and CDR2 FQNNGV. This TCR was recovered from a woman aged 40-75 years with stage I lung adenocarcinoma. J is TRBJ2-7 and V is TRBV11-2; D is undetermined. The sample consisted of peripheral blood, taken before any cancer treatment. The DNA of the CDR3 is TGTGCCAGCAGTCCCCTGGGTGGGGTAGGGTACGAGCAGTACTTC. Its translation: CASSPLGGVGYEQYF.